This T cell receptor (beta chain) was profiled in a study of CD8+ T cells in alopecia areata. Study-level background: Treated patients took oral tofacitinib at 5 to 10 mg twice daily.

General study points: Compared with mice, patients displayed less clear TCR sharing, possibly for HLA-related reasons. In blood and scalp, many expanded lesional clones persisted during tofacitinib.

In each case, RNA was isolated and then reverse transcribed into cDNA as the sequencing template. Sequencing used immunoSEQ multiplex PCR; TCRdb keeps in-frame clones, though not all of them. The repertoire has approximately 45,000 clones, 65% of them found once; the top ten carry about 20%. Treatment of the sample: oral pan-JAK inhibitor, 5-10 mg twice daily. On this clone itself: Its specificity is unknown.

CDR3 length: 16 residues. The trim removed 1 base at V and 0 bases at J, leaving 5 bases unmatched. Germline assignment: CDR1 SGHDN and CDR2 FVKESK. This TCR derives from a human donor with alopecia areata. The source material was CD8+ T cells sorted from blood, sampled at week 4, from a patient treated with tofacitinib. The chain recombines TRBV14 with TRBJ1-2; 7 nucleotides align to TRBD1. This CDR3 is CASSQAGDRTNYGYTF. The CDR3 DNA reads as TGTGCCAGCAGCCAAGCTGGGGACAGAACTAACTATGGCTACACCTTC.